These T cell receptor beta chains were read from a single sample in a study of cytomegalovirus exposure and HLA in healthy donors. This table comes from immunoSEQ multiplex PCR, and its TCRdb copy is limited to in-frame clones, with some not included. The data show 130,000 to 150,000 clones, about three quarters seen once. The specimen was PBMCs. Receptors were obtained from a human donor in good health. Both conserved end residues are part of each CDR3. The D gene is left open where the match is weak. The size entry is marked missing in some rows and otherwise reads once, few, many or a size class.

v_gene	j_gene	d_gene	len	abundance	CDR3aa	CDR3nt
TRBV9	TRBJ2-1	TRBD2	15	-	CASSLGTSSRDEQFF	TGTGCCAGCAGCCTCGGGACTAGCAGTAGGGATGAGCAGTTCTTC
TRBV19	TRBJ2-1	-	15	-	CASSERPRAYNEQFF	TGTGCCAGTAGTGAACGCCCGAGGGCCTACAATGAGCAGTTCTTC
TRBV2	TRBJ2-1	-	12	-	CASRLVGSEQFF	TGTGCCAGCAGGTTAGTCGGGAGTGAGCAGTTCTTC
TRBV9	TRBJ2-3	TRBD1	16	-	CASSVSGQGGTDTQYF	TGTGCCAGCAGCGTCTCAGGACAGGGTGGGACAGATACGCAGTATTTT
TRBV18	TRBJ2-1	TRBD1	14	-	CASSPGTGNNEQFF	TGTGCCAGCTCACCCGGGACAGGGAACAATGAGCAGTTCTTC
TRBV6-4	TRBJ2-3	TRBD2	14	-	CASSAGGTTDTQYF	TGTGCCAGCAGCGCCGGGGGGACCACAGATACGCAGTATTTT
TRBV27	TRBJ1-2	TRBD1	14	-	CASRGQGRLYGYTF	TGTGCCAGCAGAGGACAGGGCCGACTCTATGGCTACACCTTC
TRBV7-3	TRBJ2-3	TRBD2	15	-	CASSSQRGRSDTQYF	TGTGCCAGCAGCTCCCAGCGGGGGAGGTCAGATACGCAGTATTTT
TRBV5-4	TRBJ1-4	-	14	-	CASSWGGVGEKLFF	TGTGCCAGCAGCTGGGGGGGGGTCGGTGAAAAACTGTTTTTT
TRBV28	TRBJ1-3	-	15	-	CASRYDGSSGNTIYF	TGTGCCAGCAGGTATGATGGGAGCTCTGGAAACACCATATATTTT
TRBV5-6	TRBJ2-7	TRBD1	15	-	CASSFYRDRTYEQYF	TGTGCCAGCAGTTTTTACCGGGACAGGACCTACGAGCAGTACTTC
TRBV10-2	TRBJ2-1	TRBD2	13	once	CASGSGRFDEQFF	TGCGCCAGCGGTAGCGGGAGGTTTGATGAGCAGTTCTTC
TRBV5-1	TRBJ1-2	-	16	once	CASSFVNSPSNYGYTF	TGCGCCAGCAGCTTTGTGAACAGCCCTTCTAACTATGGCTACACCTTC
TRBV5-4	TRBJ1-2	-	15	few	CASSVRDKVGDGYTF	TGTGCCAGCAGCGTTCGCGATAAGGTCGGGGATGGCTACACCTTC
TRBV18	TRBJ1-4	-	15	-	CASSPRHTTNEKLFF	TGTGCCAGCTCTCCAAGACATACAACTAATGAAAAACTGTTTTTT
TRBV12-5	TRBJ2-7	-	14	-	CASGLGINSYEQYF	TGTGCTAGTGGACTCGGGATTAACTCCTACGAGCAGTACTTC
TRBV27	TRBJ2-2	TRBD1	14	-	CATTDRVNTGELFF	TGTGCCACAACAGACAGGGTTAACACCGGGGAGCTGTTTTTT
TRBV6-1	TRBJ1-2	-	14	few	CASSEEGGIYGYTF	TGTGCCAGCAGTGAAGAAGGGGGAATCTATGGCTACACCTTC
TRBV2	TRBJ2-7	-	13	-	CASSEGAVYEQYF	TGTGCCAGCAGTGAGGGGGCAGTCTACGAGCAGTACTTC
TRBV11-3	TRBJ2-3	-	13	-	CASSDYPLDTQYF	TGTGCCAGCAGCGACTATCCACTAGATACGCAGTATTTT
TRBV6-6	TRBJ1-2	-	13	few	CASSYSRGYGYTF	TGTGCCAGCAGTTACTCAAGGGGCTATGGCTACACCTTC
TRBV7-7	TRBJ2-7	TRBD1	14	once	CASSLGQGAYEQYF	TGTGCTAGCAGCTTGGGTCAGGGGGCCTACGAGCAGTACTTC
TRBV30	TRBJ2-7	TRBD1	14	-	CAWSETGQAYEQYF	TGTGCCTGGAGTGAGACGGGACAGGCCTACGAGCAGTACTTC
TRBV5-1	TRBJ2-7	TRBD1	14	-	CASSLDRATYEQYF	TGCGCCAGCAGCCTGGACAGGGCAACCTACGAGCAGTACTTC
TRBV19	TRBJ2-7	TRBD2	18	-	CASSIDLAGGPVSYEQYF	TGTGCCAGTAGTATAGATCTAGCGGGAGGGCCGGTCTCCTACGAGCAGTACTTC
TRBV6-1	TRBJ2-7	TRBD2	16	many	CASSEGTSGFTYEQYF	TGTGCCAGCAGTGAAGGGACTAGCGGGTTCACCTACGAGCAGTACTTC
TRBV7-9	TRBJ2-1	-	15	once	CASSPSGSSYNEQFF	TGTGCCAGCAGTCCAAGCGGGTCCTCCTACAATGAGCAGTTCTTC
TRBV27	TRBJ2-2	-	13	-	CASTLGGNGELFF	TGTGCCAGCACCCTCGGGGGTAACGGGGAGCTGTTTTTT
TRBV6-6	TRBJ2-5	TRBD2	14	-	CASSYRGGRETQYF	TGTGCCAGCAGTTATCGGGGGGGCCGTGAGACCCAGTACTTC
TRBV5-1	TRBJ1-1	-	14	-	CASERGDMNTEAFF	TGCGCCAGCGAAAGGGGCGACATGAACACTGAAGCTTTCTTT
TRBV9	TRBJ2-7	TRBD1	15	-	CASSVEGTGVWEQYF	TGTGCCAGCAGCGTAGAAGGGACAGGGGTTTGGGAGCAGTACTTC
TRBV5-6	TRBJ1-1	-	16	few	CASSLGQGRRWTEAFF	TGTGCCAGCAGCTTGGGCCAGGGCCGAAGGTGGACTGAAGCTTTCTTT
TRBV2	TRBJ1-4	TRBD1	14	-	CASSRTGENEKLFF	TGTGCCAGCAGCCGGACAGGCGAGAATGAAAAACTGTTTTTT
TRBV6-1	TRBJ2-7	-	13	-	CASSRGGWYEQYF	TGTGCCAGCAGCAGGGGCGGGTGGTACGAGCAGTACTTC
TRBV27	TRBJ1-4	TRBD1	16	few	CASSSLSTGKNEKLFF	TGTGCCAGCAGTTCCCTCTCGACAGGGAAAAATGAAAAACTGTTTTTT
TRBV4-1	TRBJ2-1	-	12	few	CASSQDSNEQFF	TGCGCCAGCAGCCAAGATTCGAATGAGCAGTTCTTC
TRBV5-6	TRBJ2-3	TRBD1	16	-	CASSTTGTGVKDTQYF	TGTGCCAGCAGCACTACCGGGACAGGGGTTAAAGATACGCAGTATTTT
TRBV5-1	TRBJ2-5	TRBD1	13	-	CASGRDRGETQYF	TGCGCCAGCGGGCGCGACAGGGGGGAGACCCAGTACTTC
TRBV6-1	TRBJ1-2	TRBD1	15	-	CASRGGQDAPYGYTF	TGTGCCAGCAGGGGGGGACAGGACGCGCCCTATGGCTACACCTTC
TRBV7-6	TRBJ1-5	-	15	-	CASNLGQYSNQPQHF	TGTGCCAGCAACTTAGGGCAGTATAGCAATCAGCCCCAGCATTTT
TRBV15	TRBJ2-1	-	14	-	CATSRDLGAGEQFF	TGTGCCACCAGCAGAGATTTGGGGGCCGGCGAGCAGTTCTTC
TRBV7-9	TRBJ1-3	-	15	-	CASSPSTSSGNTIYF	TGTGCCAGCAGCCCTAGCACCAGCTCTGGAAACACCATATATTTT